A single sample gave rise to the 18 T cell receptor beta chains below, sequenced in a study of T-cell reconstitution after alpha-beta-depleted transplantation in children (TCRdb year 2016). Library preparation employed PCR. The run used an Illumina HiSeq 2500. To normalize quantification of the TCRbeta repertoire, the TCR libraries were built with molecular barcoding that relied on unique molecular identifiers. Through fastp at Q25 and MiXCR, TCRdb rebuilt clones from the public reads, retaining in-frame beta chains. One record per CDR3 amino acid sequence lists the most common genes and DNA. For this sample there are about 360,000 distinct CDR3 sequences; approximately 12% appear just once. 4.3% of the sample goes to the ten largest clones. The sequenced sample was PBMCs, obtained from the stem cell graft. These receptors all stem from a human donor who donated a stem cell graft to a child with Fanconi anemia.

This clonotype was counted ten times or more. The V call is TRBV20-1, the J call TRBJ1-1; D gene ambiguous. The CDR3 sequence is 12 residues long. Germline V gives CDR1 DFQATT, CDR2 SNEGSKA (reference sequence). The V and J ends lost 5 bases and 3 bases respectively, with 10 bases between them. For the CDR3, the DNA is TGCAGTGCTTTGAAGGGTTACACTGAAGCTTTCTTT. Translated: CSALKGYTEAFF.

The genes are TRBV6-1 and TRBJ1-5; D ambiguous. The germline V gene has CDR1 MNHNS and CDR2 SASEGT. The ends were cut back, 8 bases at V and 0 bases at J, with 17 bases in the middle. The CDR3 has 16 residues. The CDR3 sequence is CASAGEGLHSNQPQHF. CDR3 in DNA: TGTGCCAGCGCCGGGGAGGGCTTACATAGCAATCAGCCCCAGCATTTT.

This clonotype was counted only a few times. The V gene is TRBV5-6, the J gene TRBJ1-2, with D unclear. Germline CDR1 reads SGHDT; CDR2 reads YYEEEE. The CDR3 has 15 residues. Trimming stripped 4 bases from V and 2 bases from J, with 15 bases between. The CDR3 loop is CASSLDPGMNYGYTF. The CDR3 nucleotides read TGTGCCAGCAGCCTCGACCCGGGGATGAACTATGGCTACACCTTC. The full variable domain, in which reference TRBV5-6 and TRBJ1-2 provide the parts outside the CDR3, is DAGVTQSPTHLIKTRGQQVTLRCSPKSGHDTVSWYQQALGQGPQFIFQYYEEEERQRGNFPDRFSGHQFPNYSSELNVNALLLGDSALYLCASSLDPGMNYGYTFGSGTRLTVV.

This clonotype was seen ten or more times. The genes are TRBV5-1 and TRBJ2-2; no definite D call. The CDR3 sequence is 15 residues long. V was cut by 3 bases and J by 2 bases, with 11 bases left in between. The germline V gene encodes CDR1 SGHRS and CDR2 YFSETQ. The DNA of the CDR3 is TGCGCCAGCAGCTCGTCGTGGGGTAACACCGGGGAGCTGTTTTTT. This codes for CASSSSWGNTGELFF.

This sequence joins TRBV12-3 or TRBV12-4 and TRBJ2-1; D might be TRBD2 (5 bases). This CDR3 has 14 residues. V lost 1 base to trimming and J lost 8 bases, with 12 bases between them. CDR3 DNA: TGTGCCAGCAGTTTAGTCCTTCTCGGGGATGAGCAGTTCTTC. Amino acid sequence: CASSLVLLGDEQFF.

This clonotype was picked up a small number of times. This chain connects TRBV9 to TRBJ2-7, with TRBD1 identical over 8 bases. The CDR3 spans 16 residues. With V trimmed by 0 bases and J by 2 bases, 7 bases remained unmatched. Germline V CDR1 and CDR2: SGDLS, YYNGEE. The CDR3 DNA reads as TGTGCCAGCAGCGTAGATTCAGGGGGCTCTGCCTACGAGCAGTACTTC. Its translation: CASSVDSGGSAYEQYF.

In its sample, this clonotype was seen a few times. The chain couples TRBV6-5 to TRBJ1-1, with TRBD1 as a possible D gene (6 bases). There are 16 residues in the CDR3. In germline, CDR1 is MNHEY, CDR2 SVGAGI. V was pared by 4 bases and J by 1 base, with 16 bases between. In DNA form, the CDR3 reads TGTGCCAGCAGTTCGTCCTCAGGGGAGTGGAACACTGAAGCTTTCTTT. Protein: CASSSSSGEWNTEAFF.

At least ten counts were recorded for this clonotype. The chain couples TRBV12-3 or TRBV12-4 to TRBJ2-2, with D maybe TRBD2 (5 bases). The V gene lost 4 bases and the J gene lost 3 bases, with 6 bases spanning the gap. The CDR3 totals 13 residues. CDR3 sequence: CASSSGYTGELFF. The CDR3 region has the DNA TGTGCCAGCAGTTCGGGGTACACCGGGGAGCTGTTTTTT.

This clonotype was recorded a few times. The CDR3 sequence is CASSLSDPRGGNTIYF. The CDR3 DNA follows: TGTGCCAGCAGTTTAAGTGACCCTAGAGGTGGAAACACCATATATTTT. The V gene is TRBV12-3 or TRBV12-4, the J gene TRBJ1-3; D remains unclear. The germline V and J ends were trimmed by 2 bases and 3 bases, with 14 bases remaining between them. The CDR3 loop spans 16 amino acids.

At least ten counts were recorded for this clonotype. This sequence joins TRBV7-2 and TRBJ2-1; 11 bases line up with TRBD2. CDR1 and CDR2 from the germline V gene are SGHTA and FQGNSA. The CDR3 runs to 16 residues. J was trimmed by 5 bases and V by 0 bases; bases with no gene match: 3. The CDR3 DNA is TGTGCCAGCAGCTTAGCCCCTAGCGGGGGGAACAATGAGCAGTTCTTC. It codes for CASSLAPSGGNNEQFF.

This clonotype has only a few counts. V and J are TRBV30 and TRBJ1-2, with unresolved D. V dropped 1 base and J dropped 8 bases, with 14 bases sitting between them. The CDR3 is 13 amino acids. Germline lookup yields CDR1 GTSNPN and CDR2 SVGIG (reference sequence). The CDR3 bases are TGTGCCTGGAGTGCCGGAAATCCTGGCGGCTACACCTTC. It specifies CAWSAGNPGGYTF.

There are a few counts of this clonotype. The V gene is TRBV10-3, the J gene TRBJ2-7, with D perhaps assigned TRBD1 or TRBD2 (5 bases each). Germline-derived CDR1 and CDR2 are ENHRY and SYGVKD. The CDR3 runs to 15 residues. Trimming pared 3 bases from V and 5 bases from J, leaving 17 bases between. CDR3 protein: CAISDTRSGDHEQYF. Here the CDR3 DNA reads TGTGCCATCAGTGATACTCGTTCCGGGGACCACGAGCAGTACTTC.

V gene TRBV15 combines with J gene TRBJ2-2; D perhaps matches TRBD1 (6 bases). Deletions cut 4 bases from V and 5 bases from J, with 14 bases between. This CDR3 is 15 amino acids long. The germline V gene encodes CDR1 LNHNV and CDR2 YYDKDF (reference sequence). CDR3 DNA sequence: TGTGCCACCAGCAAGGCCTCAGGGGAAACCGGGGAGCTGTTTTTT. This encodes CATSKASGETGELFF.

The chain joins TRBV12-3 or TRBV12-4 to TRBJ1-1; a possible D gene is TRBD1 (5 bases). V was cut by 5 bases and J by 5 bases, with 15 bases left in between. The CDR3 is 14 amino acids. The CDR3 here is CASSRYSGGTEAFF. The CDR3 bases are TGTGCCAGCAGTCGGTACAGTGGGGGAACTGAAGCTTTCTTT.

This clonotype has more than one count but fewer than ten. CDR3: CASSFDRGNRPLHF. The CDR3 bases are TGCGCCAGCAGCTTCGACAGGGGCAATCGACCCCTCCACTTT. The J gene is TRBJ1-6, the V gene TRBV5-1, with 8 positions matching TRBD1. This CDR3 region has 14 residues. J gave up 12 bases and V 2 bases, and 7 bases lay outside the gene matches. Germline V lookup: CDR1 SGHRS, CDR2 YFSETQ.

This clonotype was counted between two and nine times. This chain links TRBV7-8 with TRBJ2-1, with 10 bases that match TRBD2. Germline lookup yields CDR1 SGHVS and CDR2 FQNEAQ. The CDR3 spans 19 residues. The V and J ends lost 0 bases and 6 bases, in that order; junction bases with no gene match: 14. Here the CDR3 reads CASSLAVSYSGGPLNEQFF. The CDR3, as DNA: TGTGCCAGCAGCTTAGCTGTATCATATAGCGGGGGGCCTCTCAATGAGCAGTTCTTC.

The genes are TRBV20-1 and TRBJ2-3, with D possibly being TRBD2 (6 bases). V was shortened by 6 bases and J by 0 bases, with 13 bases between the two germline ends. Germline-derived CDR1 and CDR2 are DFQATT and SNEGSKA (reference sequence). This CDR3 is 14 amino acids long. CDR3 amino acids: CSASRGGSTDTQYF. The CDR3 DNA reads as TGCAGTGCCAGCCGTGGAGGGAGCACAGATACGCAGTATTTT.

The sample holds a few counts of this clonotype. The CDR3 region is CASSIAAPGELFF. CDR3 DNA: TGTGCCAGTAGTATAGCGGCCCCCGGGGAGCTGTTTTTT. The genes are TRBV19 and TRBJ2-2, with D unclear. The germline V gene has CDR1 LNHDA and CDR2 SQIVND (reference sequence). The V end was cut by 1 base, the J end by 6 bases, with 6 bases between. The CDR3 covers 13 residues.